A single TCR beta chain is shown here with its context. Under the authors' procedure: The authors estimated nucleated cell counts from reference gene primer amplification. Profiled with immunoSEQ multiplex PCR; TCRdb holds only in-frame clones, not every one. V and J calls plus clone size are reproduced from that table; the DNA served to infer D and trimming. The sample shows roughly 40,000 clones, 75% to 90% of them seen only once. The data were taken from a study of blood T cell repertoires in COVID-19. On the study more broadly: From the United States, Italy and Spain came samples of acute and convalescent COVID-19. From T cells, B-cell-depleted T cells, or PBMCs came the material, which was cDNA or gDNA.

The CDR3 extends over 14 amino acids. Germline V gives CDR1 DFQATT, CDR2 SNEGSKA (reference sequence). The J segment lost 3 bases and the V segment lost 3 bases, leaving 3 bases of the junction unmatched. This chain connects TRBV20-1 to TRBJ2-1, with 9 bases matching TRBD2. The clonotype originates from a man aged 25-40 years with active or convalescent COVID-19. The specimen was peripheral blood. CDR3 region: CSASVSGGYNEQFF. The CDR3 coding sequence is TGCAGTGCTAGTGTTAGCGGGGGCTACAATGAGCAGTTCTTC.